This T cell receptor (beta chain) was sequenced for a study of cytomegalovirus exposure and HLA in healthy donors. Of note for this clone: What it binds is unknown.

PCR used 60 Vbeta primers and 13 Jbeta primers. The assay was immunoSEQ multiplex PCR, and TCRdb's table has in-frame clones only and misses some. The sample consists of 150,000 to 200,000 clones, about 78% of them appearing once. Trimming left V 3 bases short and J 1 base short, with 13 bases between. Germline V gene lookup returns CDR1 SGDLS and CDR2 YYNGEE. The CDR3 loop spans 15 amino acids. Study conclusions and caveats: Being productive about 87% or about 30% of the time was typical of most TCR beta V segments in an earlier analysis. It was reported in a later analysis that an Asian-associated ancestry cluster showed fewer N-insertions than the roughly 670-donor mean.

The TCR sequence derives from a woman aged 50 to 60 in good health and CMV-seropositive. V is TRBV9 and J is TRBJ1-2, with TRBD1 as a possible D gene (5 bases). Source material: PBMCs. The chain's CDR3 is CASSAGGLFNYGYTF. The CDR3 DNA reads as TGTGCCAGCAGCGCCGGGGGTTTATTTAACTATGGCTACACCTTC. The entire variable domain, with the rest obtained from reference TRBV9 and TRBJ1-2, is as follows: DSGVTQTPKHLITATGQRVTLRCSPRSGDLSVYWYQQSLDQGLQFLIQYYNGEERAKGNILERFSAQQFPDLHSELNLSSLELGDSALYFCASSAGGLFNYGYTFGSGTRLTVV.